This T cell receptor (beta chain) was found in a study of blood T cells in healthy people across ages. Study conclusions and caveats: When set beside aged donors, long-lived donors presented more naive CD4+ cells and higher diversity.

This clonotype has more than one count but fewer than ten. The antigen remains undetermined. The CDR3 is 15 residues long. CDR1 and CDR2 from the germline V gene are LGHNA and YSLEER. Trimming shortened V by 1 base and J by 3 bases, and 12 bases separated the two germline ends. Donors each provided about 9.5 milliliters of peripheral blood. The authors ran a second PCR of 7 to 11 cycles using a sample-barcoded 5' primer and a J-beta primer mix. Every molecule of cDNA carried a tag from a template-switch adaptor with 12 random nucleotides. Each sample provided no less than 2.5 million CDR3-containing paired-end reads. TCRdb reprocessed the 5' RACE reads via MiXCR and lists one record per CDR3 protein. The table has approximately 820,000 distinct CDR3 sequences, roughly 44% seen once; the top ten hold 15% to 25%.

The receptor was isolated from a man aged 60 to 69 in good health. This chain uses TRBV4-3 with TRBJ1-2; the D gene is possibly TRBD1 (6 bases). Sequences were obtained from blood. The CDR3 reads CASSQAPGAYYGYTF. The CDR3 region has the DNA TGCGCCAGCAGCCAAGCCCCGGGGGCATACTATGGCTACACCTTC.